This T cell receptor beta chain originates from a study of cytomegalovirus exposure and HLA in healthy donors (dated by TCRdb to about 2017). Describing the broader study: According to an earlier analysis of a few hundred of the donors, some 170 million T cells yielded roughly 110 million unique TCR beta sequences and roughly 280 Gb of sequence data. A later genetic analysis used genome-wide SNP genotypes for about three fifths of the 666 donors, treating that subset as a discovery cohort. The aim of the study was to test whether cataloging public T cell receptors could identify signatures of past pathogen exposure. Of the roughly 390 genotyped donors, roughly 76% were placed in the genetic ancestry cluster associated with self-reported Caucasian donors. HLA typing covered class I and class II loci at four-digit resolution. Because of strong linkage in the cohort, roughly five DR-DQ haplotypes were treated as single units for association and clustering. The T cell repertoires of under 700 subjects were profiled by immunosequencing and related to cytomegalovirus serostatus. In addition to the first cohort of 666 subjects, a separate validation cohort of around 110 different subjects was used. Across about 370 genotyped donors of the cohort, an average of approximately 240,000 unique TCR beta nucleotide sequences per donor were sequenced, and roughly 17% of those sequences were non-productive. To study patterns of TCR occurrence, a later analysis re-analyzed previously published TCR beta repertoires from 650 to 750 donors and added high-resolution HLA genotyping. Every discovery cohort repertoire had been produced on one sequencing platform. Alongside the repertoire data, information on donor age, sex, ethnicity and CMV serostatus was compiled. High-throughput TCR immunosequencing, statistical association of individual TCRs with disease status, and machine learning were combined to predict cytomegalovirus infection status. Typing coverage varied by locus: about 620-630 donors for A, B, C, DRB1 and DQB1; 500 to 550 for DQA1; more than 600 for DPA1; roughly 450 for DPB1. To decide whether each TCR beta V gene segment behaved as functional or pseudogenic, an earlier analysis of nearly 600 of the donors relied on high-throughput TCR beta sequencing. Rather than drawing on any new phenotypic data, the later analysis identified candidate immune exposures from TCR beta sequences and the way those sequences occurred across donors. About 300 gigabases of sequencing data and approximately 85 million unique TCR sequences were included in an early release covering over 600 HLA-typed donors. General conclusions and limits of the study: Broadly in line with IMGT annotations, most TCR beta V segments showed up in productive rearrangements about 87% or about 30% of the time in an earlier analysis of several hundred of the donors. The study listed approximately 150 TCR beta chains as associated with cytomegalovirus. Across donors, most TCR sequences were observed very rarely, whereas some public TCRs were present in many individuals. According to a later genetic analysis, donors in an Asian-associated ancestry cluster had fewer N-insertions in productive TCRs than the approximately 710-donor mean. Assigning TCR associations to individual alleles was difficult when HLA alleles, especially DR and DQ, strongly co-occurred. A few of the identified cytomegalovirus-associated TCR beta chains were confirmed in vitro to be specific for cytomegalovirus antigens. The classifier was reported to diagnose cytomegalovirus status with high specificity and sensitivity in both the original cohort and the validation cohort. In a later analysis, most CMV-associated TCR beta chains were found to appear HLA-restricted, with HLA associations seemingly driven largely by CMV exposure. According to a later analysis, parvovirus B19, influenza, CMV and Epstein-Barr virus appeared linked to several top co-occurrence clusters. In a later analysis, HLA-associated TCR beta chains were found to be more clonally expanded and to have lower generation probabilities than equally common non-associated chains. A further reported finding was that TCR beta sequences accurately predicted the HLA-A and HLA-B alleles for most subjects in the first cohort. Presence/absence analyses assumed roughly uniform sequencing depth across donors, an assumption that may not hold. The authors suggested that the approach could potentially be extended to other disease states and immunological phenotypes. Linkage disequilibrium might explain the correlated functional status among segregating V segments, but an unknown experimental factor could not be excluded. In a later analysis, over 15,000 TCR beta sequences were associated with specific HLA alleles at a false discovery rate of 0.05. In a later genetic analysis, a missense DCLRE1C variant was associated with V-gene and J-gene trimming of TCR beta chains, and the association was replicated in an independent cohort. Only TCR beta chains were sequenced in this cohort, and the absence of alpha or paired-chain data limited detectable features. The only immune exposure information available for the cohort was CMV serostatus. Because some donors lacked HLA typing at each locus, the association tests relied only on the typed subset. In a later analysis, TCR association rates were found to vary across HLA loci, with the most associated TCRs seen for DRB1 alleles and the fewest for HLA-C alleles. A cluster of highly shared sequence variants was judged likely to be a technical artifact of the sequencing pipeline. Fewer than 20 rarely observed V segments, including chromosome 9 orphons, were excluded from the earlier analysis of approximately 600 of the donors because counts were too low. The 87-base-pair reads could not distinguish some IMGT-functional V segments, including TRBV6-2 and TRBV6-3, so those segments were excluded.

The cohort consisted of approximately 670 healthy bone marrow donors. At the time of sampling, all cohort members were nominally healthy, though unrecorded immune exposures were likely present. The donor tested CMV seronegative and was one of the 352 seronegative cohort members. Each donor provided a peripheral blood sample, and peripheral blood mononuclear cells were used for TCR beta sequencing. The Qiagen DNeasy Blood Extraction Kit was used to extract genomic DNA from the blood cell samples. The germline V gene yields SNHLY for CDR1 and FYNNEI for CDR2. The CDR3 runs 15 residues from the cysteine to the phenylalanine. The CDR3 DNA has 45 bases and is translated from base 1. Trimming removed 1 base from V and 3 bases from J; the gene matches leave 2 bases unexplained. This clone was detected only a few times. The target of this receptor is not known. No much larger clone exists at a distance of one base, and base qualities are not known.

The library was made by the immunoSEQ multiplex PCR assay. The multiplex PCR relied on a mix of 60 forward primers for TCR Vbeta segments and 13 reverse primers for TCR Jbeta segments. The CDR3 region of rearranged TCR beta genes was amplified from genomic DNA by a multiplex PCR assay. The amplified TCR beta libraries were sequenced on the Illumina HiSeq System as 87-base-pair reads. Per the source publication's procedure: A later analysis tallied around 82 million unique TCR beta chains across the 550 to 850 repertoires, and about 10 million of those chains were shared by two or more donors. To remove PCR and sequencing errors, raw reads were error-corrected and collapsed into unique sequences using a nearest-neighbor algorithm that merged closely related sequences. To assign V, D and J gene segments, CDR3 sequences were aligned to IMGT reference sequences. For a sequence to be retained, at least a six-nucleotide match to both a V gene segment and a J gene segment was required. Rearrangements were classified as productive when the CDR3 lacked stop codons and remained in frame with V and J, and all other rearrangements were classified as non-productive. CDR3 was defined according to IMGT convention as the region running from the second conserved V-encoded cysteine to the conserved J-encoded phenylalanine. The earlier analysis of about 590 of the donors excluded sequences that lacked an unambiguous match to a single V gene segment. An earlier analysis of 587 of the donors called V segments functional above 56.7% productive rearrangements and segregating when the between-donor standard deviation exceeded 5%. A statistical classification framework was developed to diagnose cytomegalovirus status using the catalog of TCR beta chain sequences. In a later analysis, V and J genes were assigned by comparing TCR nucleotide sequences against IMGT/GENE-DB human TR gene sequences. In a later analysis, CDR3 sequences and most-parsimonious VDJ recombination scenarios were assigned using the TCRdist pipeline. A later analysis defined each TCR beta chain by its CDR3 amino acid sequence plus V-gene family, and excluded reads lacking a unique V-gene family. As a way to deal with suspected cross-contamination and a sequencing artifact, a later analysis dropped under 600 nucleotide sequences that were highly shared and had low generation probability. For each public chain, a later analysis derived a clonal expansion index from normalized ranks of inferred template counts within each repertoire. Generation probabilities in a later analysis came from a VDJ recombination model fitted to out-of-frame rearrangements, and those results were checked against IGoR. Hypergeometric tests were used in a later analysis to score TCR-TCR, TCR-HLA and TCR-CMV co-occurrence, with a repertoire-size bias correction applied to the TCR pairs. To estimate false discovery rates, a later analysis permuted the HLA or CMV assignments 20 times. A later analysis grouped co-occurring TCRs with DBSCAN, adding TCRdist sequence similarity when clustering within HLA-allele-positive subsets. Repertoires with fewer than 30,000 or more than 120,000 public chains, plus five repertoires with anomalous nucleotide sharing, were excluded from co-occurrence clustering. Here the immuneACCESS table is served through TCRdb, limited to in-frame sequences with V and J called. Missing clones are a known gap in these copies; in checked studies unresolved V genes cover under half, and the rest lacks a known reason. That table gives V, J and clone size, and the DNA gave D and trimming. This sample holds almost 95,000 clones; just under 70% were observed only once. In total, the top ten clones hold approximately 2.7% of the sample.

Specimen: PBMCs. This receptor was taken from a middle-aged man in good health and CMV-seronegative. The sequence links TRBV2 to TRBJ2-1; 8 central nucleotides agree with TRBD2. The CDR3 amino acid sequence is: CASSEGSGDYNEQFF. In nucleotide form, the sequence is TGTGCCAGCAGTGAAGGTAGCGGGGACTACAATGAGCAGTTCTTC. The variable domain in full, with residues beyond the CDR3 obtained from the reference TRBV2 and TRBJ2-1 genes, is EPEVTQTPSHQVTQMGQEVILRCVPISNHLYFYWYRQILGQKVEFLVSFYNNEISEKSEIFDDQFSVERPDGSNFTLKIRSTKLEDSAMYFCASSEGSGDYNEQFFGPGTRLTVL.